This T cell receptor beta chain was sequenced in a study of T cell responses to AZD1222 COVID-19 vaccine. Study results and limitations: At baseline, just 6 or 7 AZD1222 recipients tested seropositive. Unmutated variant regions are reportedly targeted by nearly half of spike-specific TCRs. Spike-specific TCR breadth and depth both grew after two AZD1222 doses. Mostly white British, mostly female donors; authors suggested clonal diversity may be underestimated.

Repertoires were generated with immunoSEQ multiplex PCR, while TCRdb's copy carries only in-frame clones and drops some. The table shows some 150,000 clones, with 88% occurring only once. This CDR3 has 15 amino acids. The germline V gene has CDR1 SGHAT and CDR2 FQNNGV. V was cut by 5 bases and J by 5 bases, with 18 bases left in between. This clone is a singleton in its sample. The antigen is not known. This chain connects TRBV11-2 to TRBJ1-2, with unresolved D. This TCR derives from an adult in good health. Source: peripheral blood, taken on day 0 of AZD1222 vaccination. CDR3 DNA: TGTGCCAGCAGCCCCGACATGGGATCCTCATATGGCTACACCTTC. Protein product: CASSPDMGSSYGYTF.